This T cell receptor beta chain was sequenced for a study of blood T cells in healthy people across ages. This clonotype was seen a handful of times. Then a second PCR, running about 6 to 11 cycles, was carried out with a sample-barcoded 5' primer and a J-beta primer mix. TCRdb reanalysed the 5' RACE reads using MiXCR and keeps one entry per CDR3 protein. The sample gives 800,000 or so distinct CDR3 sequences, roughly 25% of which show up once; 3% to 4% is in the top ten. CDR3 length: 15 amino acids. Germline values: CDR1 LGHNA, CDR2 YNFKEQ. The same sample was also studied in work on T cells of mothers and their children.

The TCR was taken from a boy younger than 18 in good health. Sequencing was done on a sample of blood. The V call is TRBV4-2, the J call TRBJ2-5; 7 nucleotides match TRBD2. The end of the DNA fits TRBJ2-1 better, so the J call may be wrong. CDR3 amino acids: CASSQRGGTTREQFF. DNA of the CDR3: TGTGCCAGCAGCCAAAGGGGAGGGACTACTCGGGAGCAGTTCTTC.